Listed here are 2 T cell receptor beta chains from one sample, sequenced in a study of shared clonotypes between healthy human individuals. Naive-designated CD8 cells lacked CD45RO, were positively enriched for CCR7, and omitted terminally differentiated effector memory CD45RA+ cells. The assay was immunoSEQ multiplex PCR, and TCRdb's table has in-frame clones only and misses some. The repertoire has about 590,000 clones, around 95% of them found once; the top ten carry 0.11%. Sequenced sample: naive CD8+ T cells sorted from blood. These receptors came from a woman aged 25 to 39 in good health.

In this sample, this clone turned up once. The chain couples TRBV5-1 to TRBJ2-5, with D possibly TRBD2 on 5 matching bases. The V and J ends lost 1 base and 0 bases respectively, with 19 bases between them. Germline CDR1 SGHRS, CDR2 YFSETQ. This CDR3 is built from 18 residues. The CDR3 DNA follows: TGCGCCAGCAGCTTGATTAGCGCTACCCCCGGGAACCAAGAGACCCAGTACTTC. Translation: CASSLISATPGNQETQYF.

V usage is TRBV5-1 and J usage is TRBJ2-7, with D tentatively TRBD1 or TRBD2 (5 bases each). V was cut by 3 bases and J by 0 bases, with 7 bases left in between. The CDR3 is 13 amino acids. From germline, CDR1 is SGHRS and CDR2 YFSETQ. CDR3 region: CASSWDGSYEQYF. The DNA for the CDR3 is TGCGCCAGCAGCTGGGACGGCTCCTACGAGCAGTACTTC.